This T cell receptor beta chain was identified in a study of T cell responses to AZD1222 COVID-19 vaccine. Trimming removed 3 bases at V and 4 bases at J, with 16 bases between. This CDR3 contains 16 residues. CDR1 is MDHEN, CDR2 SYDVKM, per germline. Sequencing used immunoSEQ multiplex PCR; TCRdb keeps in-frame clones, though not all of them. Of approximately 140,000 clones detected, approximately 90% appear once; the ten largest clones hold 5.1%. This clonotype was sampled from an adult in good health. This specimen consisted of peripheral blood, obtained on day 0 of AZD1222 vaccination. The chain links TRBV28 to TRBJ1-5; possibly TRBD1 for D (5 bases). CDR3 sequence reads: CASSFSGRSRNQPQHF. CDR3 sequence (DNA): TGTGCCAGCAGTTTCTCGGGACGGAGCAGGAATCAGCCCCAGCATTTT.